This TCR beta chain was recorded in a study of T cells after yellow fever vaccination. TCRdb used MiXCR to reprocess the 5' RACE reads, holding one entry per CDR3 protein. The repertoire holds some 250,000 distinct CDR3 sequences, with less than 8.5% as singletons. CDR1 is SQVTM, CDR2 ANQGSEA, per germline. The CDR3 loop spans 13 amino acids. V lost 8 bases to trimming and J lost 5 bases, with 18 bases between them. Material: CD4+ T cells sorted from PBMCs, obtained 15 days after the yellow fever booster vaccination. V usage is TRBV29-1 and J usage is TRBJ2-5, with D possibly matching TRBD2 (5 bases). The clonotype originates from a man aged 25-45 years who received the YFV17D yellow fever vaccine. This CDR3 is CSTKGRGRETQYF. CDR3 DNA: TGCAGCACAAAAGGGAGAGGACGGGAGACCCAGTACTTC.